These 13 T cell receptor beta chains came from one sample sequenced in a study of T cell repertoires in cytomegalovirus infection. TCRdb reprocessed the reads via MiXCR and lists one record per CDR3 protein. The sample shows about half a million distinct CDR3 sequences, more than 30% of them seen only once. Antigens of these TCRs are unknown. The sample in question was cultured PBMCs, obtained from culture after CMV antigen stimulation. These receptors were taken from a human donor in good health (CMV status not recorded). Some clones in this sample may be carry-over from other donors' samples.

This clonotype has a handful of counts. This chain uses TRBV6-2 or TRBV6-3 with TRBJ2-7; D remains unclear. CDR3 length: 15 amino acids. V lost 4 bases, J lost 4 bases, and 17 bases lay in between. Germline CDR1 reads MNHEY; CDR2 reads SVGEGT. CDR3 sequence reads: CASSSSSLPVYEQYV. CDR3 sequence (DNA): TGTGCCAGCAGTTCGTCGTCTCTACCCGTGTACGAGCAGTACGTC.

This clonotype was picked up many times. The chain combines TRBV6-2 or TRBV6-3 with TRBJ2-7; D not certain. The germline V gene has CDR1 MNHEY and CDR2 SVGEGT. V gave up 6 bases and J gave up 6 bases, with 12 bases separating them. The CDR3 contains 12 residues. CDR3 residues: CASSRASVEQYV. In DNA form, the CDR3 reads TGTGCCAGCAGCCGGGCTTCGGTCGAGCAGTACGTC.

This clonotype was observed a handful of times. V gene TRBV7-2 combines with J gene TRBJ1-2; 7 nucleotides match TRBD1. V shed 1 base and J 4 bases; nucleotides not matched to a gene: 15. CDR1 is SGHTA, CDR2 FQGNSA, per germline. The CDR3 totals 18 residues. The CDR3 loop reads CASSLDAGQAATLYGYTF. CDR3 bases: TGTGCCAGCAGCTTAGACGCCGGACAGGCCGCTACTCTCTATGGCTACACCTTC.

The rearrangement uses TRBV9 and TRBJ2-3; D might be TRBD2 (5 bases). The CDR3 spans 16 residues. Trimming removed 0 bases at V and 7 bases at J, with 18 bases between. Germline CDR1 is SGDLS and CDR2 is YYNGEE. The CDR3 loop is CASSVATSHSGNTQYF. The CDR3 DNA follows: TGTGCCAGCAGCGTAGCTACTAGTCACTCGGGGAATACGCAGTATTTT. Supplemented by reference TRBV9 and TRBJ2-3, the full variable domain reads DSGVTQTPKHLITATGQRVTLRCSPRSGDLSVYWYQQSLDQGLQFLIQYYNGEERAKGNILERFSAQQFPDLHSELNLSSLELGDSALYFCASSVATSHSGNTQYFGPGTRLTVL.

The table lists this clonotype with a few counts. J is TRBJ2-1 and V is TRBV19, with 9 bases aligning to TRBD2. V was pared by 4 bases and J by 7 bases, with 8 bases of the junction left unmatched. Per the germline V gene, CDR1 is LNHDA and CDR2 is SQIVND (reference sequence). CDR3 length: 15 amino acids. CDR3 nucleotides: TGTGCCAGTAGTAGGGGCGGGAGGGCCATAAATGAGCAGTTCTTC. It translates to CASSRGGRAINEQFF.

The gene calls are TRBV24-1 and TRBJ1-2; D call uncertain. V dropped 3 bases and J dropped 6 bases, with 13 bases sitting between them. The CDR3 loop spans 14 amino acids. The germline V gene encodes CDR1 KGHDR and CDR2 SFDVKD. The CDR3 here is CATSDPGLGDGYTF. For the CDR3, the DNA is TGTGCCACCAGTGATCCAGGCTTAGGAGATGGCTACACCTTC.

At least ten counts were recorded for this clonotype. The chain carries TRBV7-6 and TRBJ2-2; 7 bases align to TRBD1. The CDR3 runs 17 residues. Germline CDR1 SGHVS, CDR2 FNYEAQ. V trimming: 5 bases; J trimming: 1 base; junction bases outside the gene matches: 10. CDR3 DNA sequence: TGTGCCAGCAGCGCAAGACGAGGGACAGTGAACACCGGGGAGCTGTTTTTT. This encodes CASSARRGTVNTGELFF.

V gene TRBV3-1 combines with J gene TRBJ2-7, with 7 bases aligning to TRBD1. The V gene's germline CDR1 is LGHDT and CDR2 YNNKEL (reference sequence). This CDR3 is built from 13 residues. V gave up 6 bases and J gave up 4 bases; unmatched junction bases: 6. CDR3 in amino acids: CASSITQGYEQYF. The DNA for the CDR3 is TGTGCCAGCAGTATTACACAGGGGTACGAGCAGTACTTC.

The chain joins TRBV29-1 to TRBJ2-6; D gene uncertain. The length of the CDR3 is 13 residues. The V end was cut by 5 bases, the J end by 0 bases, with 5 bases between. Germline values: CDR1 SQVTM, CDR2 ANQGSEA. CDR3 DNA: TGCAGCGTTTTGGTCTCTGGGGCCAACGTCCTGACTTTC. Translation gives CSVLVSGANVLTF.

J is TRBJ2-1 and V is TRBV15, with D possibly being TRBD2 (5 bases). The germline V and J ends were trimmed by 1 base and 10 bases, with 11 bases remaining between them. The CDR3 consists of 13 residues. Germline loops: CDR1 LNHNV, CDR2 YYDKDF (reference sequence). The CDR3 bases are TGTGCCACCAGCAGAGTGGGCGGGTGGGAGCAGTTCTTC. Translation: CATSRVGGWEQFF. The full variable domain, rest sourced from reference TRBV15 and TRBJ2-1, is DAMVIQNPRYQVTQFGKPVTLSCSQTLNHNVMYWYQQKSSQAPKLLFHYYDKDFNNEADTPDNFQSRRPNTSFCFLDIRSPGLGDTAMYLCATSRVGGWEQFFGPGTRLTVL.

This sequence joins TRBV6-2 or TRBV6-3 and TRBJ1-1; perhaps TRBD1 as D (6 bases). This CDR3 is built from 14 residues. CDR1 is MNHEY and CDR2 is SVGEGT in the germline V gene. Trimming shortened V by 2 bases and J by 5 bases, and 12 bases separated the two germline ends. CDR3 sequence (DNA): TGTGCCAGCAGTTACGAGGGAAGGGGGACTGAAGCTTTCTTT. Translated, it gives CASSYEGRGTEAFF.

The DNA for the CDR3 is TGTGCCAGCAGCTTAGGGCTCTACTCAAAGGAGGGCGATGAGCAGTTCTTC. Amino acids: CASSLGLYSKEGDEQFF. V and J are TRBV7-9 and TRBJ2-1; D possibly corresponds to TRBD2 (6 bases). Trimming left V 1 base short and J 8 bases short, with 21 bases between. The CDR3 has 17 residues. Germline V gene sequence: CDR1 SEHNR, CDR2 FQNEAQ (reference sequence).

The chain links TRBV5-1 to TRBJ2-2, with 9 nucleotides matching TRBD2. Germline V gives CDR1 SGHRS, CDR2 YFSETQ. This CDR3 has 15 residues. Trimming removed 0 bases from V and 3 bases from J; junction bases left unmatched: 0. As DNA, the CDR3 is TGCGCCAGCAGCTTGGTAGCGGGAGACACCGGGGAGCTGTTTTTT. Protein sequence: CASSLVAGDTGELFF.